This T cell receptor beta chain is from a study of neoadjuvant anti-PD-1 for oral cavity cancer listed by TCRdb under 2021. About the full investigation: Patients mostly received three to four biweekly doses of nivolumab at 3 mg/kg before curative-intent surgical resection. Under RECIST 1.1, patients with complete response, partial response or stable disease were classed as responders, and patients with progression were classed as non-responders. There were 12 patients in the parent correlative cohort, and the response rate was about 36%. Patients without progression received a fourth nivolumab dose around day 43 and underwent definitive surgical resection on days 50-56. The paper's findings and limits, for the study overall: Within PBMCs, T cell clonality (Gini index) was significantly higher in non-responders than responders after neoadjuvant nivolumab. A higher pretreatment blood Treg/Th17 ratio correlated with both higher pretreatment blood TCRbeta clonality and lower post-treatment tumor TCRbeta clonality. Only a few patients per response group were included in the TCR analyses, and larger cohorts for validation were called for by the authors.

The sample's time point label is to be understood as: after neoadjuvant nivolumab, at surgical resection. Patients were newly diagnosed with stage II-IVA oral cavity squamous cell carcinoma and had received no prior systemic or radiation treatment. The cohort was made up of patients with locally advanced, HPV-negative oral cavity squamous cell carcinoma. Peripheral blood mononuclear cells were analyzed directly, without maintenance or expansion in culture. Samples were obtained from a longitudinal correlative study of a single-arm phase II trial of neoadjuvant nivolumab in oral cavity squamous cell carcinoma. Subject-matched pre- and post-treatment PBMCs and tumors from three responders and three non-responders were subjected to genomic DNA-based TCRbeta sequencing. Peripheral blood mononuclear cells were collected before nivolumab treatment and were collected again after treatment, at the time of surgery. The Maxwell RSC DNA from Cells kit was used to isolate genomic DNA from PBMCs.

For deep sequencing, PBMC libraries mostly used approximately 500 ng of input genomic DNA, with six replicates for each sample. The immunoSEQ hsTCRbeta kit was used to prepare TCRbeta libraries according to the manufacturer's instructions. The completed libraries were mixed into a single pool at 3 nM, then sequenced with an Illumina NovaSeq 6000 S4 flow cell. In the authors' own workflow: Raw data preprocessing and quality control were performed with the immunoSEQ Analyzer. The analysis was restricted to productive rearrangements, with each unique CDR3 amino acid sequence defining a clonotype. Repertoire clonality was estimated as the Gini-Simpson index, computed with the R package tcR. Gini indices were compared with Student's t test, and associations with tumor size change were assessed by Pearson correlation. As stored in TCRdb, this immuneACCESS dataset retains in-frame rearrangements with V and J assigned. A fraction of the clones does not appear; measured against another copy, unresolved V genes explain less than half of the discrepancy, and the remainder lacks a known reason. The D gene and trimming were derived from the DNA, and the V and J assignments and clone size from that table. The sample table lists some 31,000 clones, roughly 85% of them with a count of one. The ten biggest clones cover about 3.4% of the sample.

The germline V gene (reference sequence) provides CDR1 SEHNR and CDR2 FQNEAQ. There are 16 amino acids in the CDR3, from cysteine to phenylalanine inclusive. Only CDR3 DNA is held: 48 bases, read in frame from base 1. Cut back by 5 bases and 7 bases, the V and J ends lie 18 bases apart. In regard to this clone: It lacks a known antigen. The record has no base qualities; no much larger clone is one base away.

Sample: PBMCs, taken after nivolumab (anti-PD-1) treatment. The clonotype originates from a person aged 40-85 years with oral cavity squamous cell carcinoma. The chain is assembled from TRBV7-9 and TRBJ1-6, with TRBD1 perhaps the D gene, on 6 matching bases. In nucleotides, the sequence is TGTGCCAGCAGCGCGTCACAGGGTCGTGCGAATTCACCCCTCCACTTT. Protein translation: CASSASQGRANSPLHF.